One TCR beta chain is described in this entry. What this receptor recognizes is not known. No per-base quality is available; no much larger clone lies one base away. CD8 naive samples were obtained by positive selection for CCR7 among CD45RO-negative cells, yielding a CD45RA+CCR7+ population from which TemRA cells were excluded. Healthy HIV-negative adults with no recently reported acute infections or vaccinations were included as donors. Every donor was a Caucasian adult living in Nashville, Tennessee, USA. Blood was collected by leukapheresis, and PBMCs were isolated by Ficoll-Histopaque density gradient centrifugation and then cryopreserved in liquid nitrogen vapor phase. Purity and quantity of every magnetically sorted T cell population were checked by analytical flow cytometry. Each sorted fraction had its genomic DNA isolated and then quantified by UV absorbance on a Nanodrop 2000c. The data belong to a study of shared clonotypes between healthy human individuals (dated by TCRdb to 2019 to 2021). As for the study more broadly: Two women and a few men aged 18 to 49 years were included in the cohort. For each donor, CD4 naive and CD4 memory were each given three plates, CD8 naive was given two plates, and CD8 memory was given one plate. To estimate repertoire size and how much clonotype sharing occurs between individuals, the study deeply sequenced the blood TCR repertoires of several healthy adults. Different laboratories and diverse techniques were used to prepare libraries and sequence TCR repertoires, to increase sequencing depth and limit assay-specific biases. Leukapheresis yielded between about 0.85 and 10 billion PBMCs per donor. Here is what the overall study found, with its caveats: Even with the large sequencing depth, rarefaction of the sorted-subset datasets indicated that sequencing was incomplete. Because the study included a small number of donors, the genetic and exposure-history diversity represented was limited. Pairwise subsampling indicated that sequencing depth was expected to affect the degree of clonotype sharing among donors. Naive subsets generally had larger estimated clonotype richness than memory subsets did. Clonotypes shared by all four sorted-subset donors showed higher generation probabilities than non-shared clonotypes. Sampling was restricted to blood, and TCR repertoires in tissue are likely to differ from TCR repertoires in blood. When a few donors were compared, the shared fraction of clonotypes was 5% to 6.5% for naive CD4, approximately 3.5% for naive CD8, more than 2% for memory CD4, and about 0.36% for memory CD8.

CDR3 length: 14 amino acids, cysteine to phenylalanine. Here the CDR3 DNA is all that survives: 42 bases in frame from base 1. According to the germline V gene, CDR1 reads SGHNT and CDR2 reads YENEEA. V is shortened by 5 bases, J by 2 bases, and the region joining them spans 13 bases. TCR CDR3 regions were amplified from genomic DNA by multiplex PCR using the deep immunoSEQ assay. Extracted genomic DNA from each cell subset was spread evenly across all wells of several immunoSEQ 96-well plates, with each plate serving as a replicate. For sorted subsets, each replicate PCR was loaded with roughly 200 ng genomic DNA, equivalent to 30,000 or so T cell genomes. Purified libraries were quantified with a Qubit 3.0 fluorometer, sized on a Bioanalyzer 2100, and re-quantified with the KAPA Library Quantification kit. Each immunoSEQ 96-well plate was sequenced on its own single-read 150-cycle Illumina NextSeq 550 flow cell. On the study's bioinformatics: Because only junctional sequences without quality scores were contained in the immunoSEQ output, filtering matching that applied to full-length reads could not be performed. Sequences were annotated with PyIR, a Python wrapper for IgBLAST v1.9, and V/J genes and CDR3 were assigned using IMGT germline references. Reads were removed for weak V/J assignments (E-value above 1e-6), missing CDR3, stop codons, out-of-frame junctions, or ambiguous translated residues. V3J clonotypes were defined as sequences sharing an identical inferred V gene, J gene, and CDR3 amino acid sequence. Percentage overlap between repertoires was computed as shared unique clonotypes divided by the size of the smaller repertoire. Three approaches were used to assess repertoire richness: RTK rarefaction, the Chao1 estimator, and Recon v2.1 estimates of unobserved clonotypes. OLGA was used to compute generation probabilities for all TCRbeta clonotypes that the gDNA method yielded from a few donors. TCRdb re-hosts the immuneACCESS table, in-frame sequences only. Its copies lack some clones; in the studies checked, an unresolved V gene accounts for under half of them, and the cause for the rest is not known. The V and J calls and clone size come from that table; D and trimming were worked out from the DNA. The sample table shows almost 700,000 clones, and roughly 94% are seen once. The ten largest clones represent 20% to 25% of the sample.

Input material: naive CD8+ T cells sorted from blood. The cell subset or site label on this specimen signifies: CD45RA+CCR7+. The rearranged segments are TRBV11-3 and TRBJ2-7; matching of 6 bases hints at TRBD1 as the D gene. This TCR was recovered from a man younger than 45 in good health. DNA sequence: TGTGCCAGCAGCGCAACGACAGGAACCTACGAGCAGTACTTC. It codes for CASSATTGTYEQYF.